The 18 T cell receptor beta chains given below trace back to one sample, sequenced in a study of blood T cell repertoires in COVID-19. Repertoires were generated with immunoSEQ multiplex PCR, while TCRdb's copy carries only in-frame clones and drops some. This table has 200,000 to 250,000 clones, around 81% appearing once. The sample taken for sequencing was peripheral blood. Receptors were obtained from a human donor in a cohort sampled during active COVID-19.

The V call is TRBV10-2, the J call TRBJ1-1; D is unclear. The CDR3 runs to 12 residues. The germline CDR1 and CDR2 sequences are WSHSY and SAAADI. Trimming took off 2 bases at V and 7 bases at J, with 8 bases between the two ends. This CDR3 reads CASSEGTVEAFF. In nucleotides, the CDR3 is TGCGCCAGCAGTGAGGGTACAGTTGAAGCTTTCTTT.

This chain connects TRBV9 to TRBJ1-1; D is perhaps TRBD1 (6 bases). This CDR3 comprises 14 residues. Germline V CDR1 and CDR2: SGDLS, YYNGEE. V was cut by 5 bases and J by 4 bases, with 15 bases left in between. The CDR3 sequence: CASSPHRDLTEAFF. The DNA of the CDR3 is TGTGCCAGCAGTCCTCACAGGGATCTCACTGAAGCTTTCTTT.

The chain couples TRBV5-1 to TRBJ2-5, with a possible D match to TRBD1 (6 bases). CDR3 length: 15 amino acids. V was trimmed by 0 bases and J by 1 base, leaving 10 bases between them. Per the germline V gene, CDR1 is SGHRS and CDR2 is YFSETQ. The CDR3 reads CASSLGQASQETQYF. The CDR3 DNA is TGCGCCAGCAGCTTGGGACAGGCTTCCCAAGAGACCCAGTACTTC. The full variable domain, rest sourced from reference TRBV5-1 and TRBJ2-5, is KAGVTQTPRYLIKTRGQQVTLSCSPISGHRSVSWYQQTPGQGLQFLFEYFSETQRNKGNFPGRFSGRQFSNSRSEMNVSTLELGDSALYLCASSLGQASQETQYFGPGTRLLVL.

This clone was seen only once. The chain employs TRBV5-8 and TRBJ1-5, with D perhaps TRBD1 (6 bases). Germline assignment: CDR1 SGHTS and CDR2 YDEGEE. CDR3 length: 17 residues. Trimming took 2 bases from V and 4 from J, leaving 19 bases between them. CDR3 amino acids: CASSFIQGSSTNQPQHF. The CDR3 coding sequence is TGTGCCAGCAGCTTCATACAGGGATCGTCCACGAATCAGCCCCAGCATTTT.

The rearrangement links TRBV5-1 to TRBJ2-7, with 8 bases fitting TRBD2. J gave up 4 bases and V 3 bases, and 9 bases lay outside the gene matches. Germline CDR1 and CDR2: SGHRS and YFSETQ. The length of the CDR3 is 15 residues. The CDR3 sequence is CASSSKAGELYEQYF. CDR3 DNA sequence: TGCGCCAGCAGCTCAAAAGCGGGAGAATTATACGAGCAGTACTTC.

V gene TRBV5-1 combines with J gene TRBJ2-7; 7 nucleotides line up with TRBD1. CDR1 is SGHRS, CDR2 YFSETQ, per germline. V shed 2 bases, J shed 0 bases, and the junction held 2 bases outside the gene matches. The length of the CDR3 is 14 residues. CDR3 nucleotide sequence: TGCGCCAGCAGCTTACAGGGGAGCTCCTACGAGCAGTACTTC. The encoded protein is CASSLQGSSYEQYF. Complete variable domain (other parts from reference TRBV5-1 and TRBJ2-7): KAGVTQTPRYLIKTRGQQVTLSCSPISGHRSVSWYQQTPGQGLQFLFEYFSETQRNKGNFPGRFSGRQFSNSRSEMNVSTLELGDSALYLCASSLQGSSYEQYFGPGTRLTVT.

Here the CDR3 DNA reads TGTGCCAGCAGCGGCTCGACAGGGGGCAAAGAGACCCAGTACTTC. It translates to CASSGSTGGKETQYF. The gene calls are TRBV9 and TRBJ2-5, with TRBD1 matching over 10 bases. The CDR3 consists of 15 residues. V was pared by 3 bases and J by 3 bases, with 5 bases of the junction left unmatched. The V gene's germline CDR1 is SGDLS and CDR2 YYNGEE.

This chain connects TRBV12-3 or TRBV12-4 to TRBJ1-2; 7 nucleotides align to TRBD1. CDR3 length: 13 residues. The trim removed 7 bases at V and 4 bases at J, leaving 6 bases unmatched. This chain's CDR3 is CASKLDRVYGYTF. The CDR3 bases are TGTGCCAGCAAGCTCGACAGGGTCTATGGCTACACCTTC.

Concerning this clone: The sample has other DNA sequences that encode this CDR3 too. V gene TRBV5-1 combines with J gene TRBJ1-3; a weak D match, TRBD1 (6 bases). The V end lost 0 bases, the J end lost 7 bases, and 8 bases lay between the germline ends. CDR3 length: 13 residues. Germline V CDR1 and CDR2: SGHRS, YFSETQ. The CDR3 is CASSLGQGNTIYF. For the CDR3, the DNA is TGCGCCAGCAGCTTGGGGCAGGGGAACACCATATATTTT.

This rearrangement joins TRBV28 to TRBJ1-5; maybe TRBD1 (6 bases). CDR1 MDHEN and CDR2 SYDVKM come from the germline V gene. The CDR3 has 19 amino acids. V was trimmed by 6 bases and J by 0 bases, leaving 24 bases between them. The CDR3 DNA sequence: TGTGCCAGCAGCGTGCTAAAGATATGGGGGCCTCCTAGCAATCAGCCCCAGCATTTT. Encoded protein: CASSVLKIWGPPSNQPQHF.

The rearrangement uses TRBV11-2 and TRBJ2-3; D unresolved. The CDR3 covers 16 residues. Germline CDR1 reads SGHAT; CDR2 reads FQNNGV. Between the trimmed V and J ends, which lost 1 base and 0 bases, there was a span of 11 bases. This chain's CDR3 is CASSLGLITSTDTQYF. DNA for the CDR3: TGTGCCAGCAGCTTAGGTCTGATTACTAGCACAGATACGCAGTATTTT.

This chain links TRBV6-2 or TRBV6-3 with TRBJ1-1; D gene uncertain. Germline CDR1 MNHEY, CDR2 SVGEGT. V gave up 6 bases and J gave up 2 bases, with 16 bases separating them. The CDR3 has 15 residues. CDR3 nucleotide sequence: TGTGCCAGCAGCGAACTCTGGGCTCAAAACACTGAAGCTTTCTTT. Amino acid sequence: CASSELWAQNTEAFF.

The chain has TRBV11-1 and TRBJ2-5, with 9 bases that match TRBD1. Per the germline V gene, CDR1 is SGHAT and CDR2 is FQDESV (reference sequence). The CDR3 runs to 15 residues. V lost 5 bases to trimming and J lost 4 bases; unmatched junction nucleotides: 8. CDR3 region: CASSRGQGNGETQYF. CDR3 DNA: TGTGCCAGCAGCCGCGGACAGGGGAATGGAGAGACCCAGTACTTC.

Only one count was recorded for this clone. The J gene is TRBJ1-6, the V gene TRBV7-3, with 10 bases matching TRBD1. Germline trimming cut 4 bases from V and 8 bases from J; bases unmatched to any gene: 5. Looked up from germline, CDR1 is SGHTA and CDR2 is FQGTGA. This CDR3 comprises 15 residues. The CDR3 DNA reads TGTGCCAGCAGCTCCGACGGGACAGGGGATTCACCCCTCCACTTT. Protein sequence: CASSSDGTGDSPLHF.

This clone appeared many times. The chain uses TRBV6-2 or TRBV6-3 and TRBJ1-2; possible D gene TRBD1, 5 bases. This CDR3 region has 18 residues. The V end lost 4 bases, the J end lost 0 bases, and 21 bases lay between the germline ends. Germline V gene lookup returns CDR1 MNHEY and CDR2 SVGEGT. The CDR3 DNA reads as TGTGCCAGCAGTTTCGGGACTTCCCCATACCCTCCTAACTATGGCTACACCTTC. Translated, it gives CASSFGTSPYPPNYGYTF.

A single count supports this clone. The V gene is TRBV3-1 (or the pseudogene TRBV3-2), the J gene TRBJ2-3, with TRBD2 identical over 8 bases. The trim removed 0 bases at V and 4 bases at J, leaving 9 bases unmatched. Per germline, CDR1 LGHDT and CDR2 YNNKEL (reference sequence). This CDR3 has 17 amino acids. The DNA of the CDR3 is TGTGCCAGCAGCCAAGAAGGCAGCGGGAGTGGCGCAGATACGCAGTATTTT. Amino acids: CASSQEGSGSGADTQYF.

The genes are TRBV18 and TRBJ2-5; D unclear. Germline V gives CDR1 KGHSH, CDR2 LQKENI. The germline V and J ends were trimmed by 6 bases and 5 bases, with 10 bases remaining between them. The CDR3 is 12 residues long. DNA of the CDR3: TGTGCCAGCTCGGATTCGAGGGAGACCCAGTACTTC. It translates to CASSDSRETQYF. The full variable domain, in which reference TRBV18 and TRBJ2-5 provide the parts outside the CDR3, is NAGVMQNPRHLVRRRGQEARLRCSPMKGHSHVYWYRQLPEEGLKFMVYLQKENIIDESGMPKERFSAEFPKEGPSILRIQQVVRGDSAAYFCASSDSRETQYFGPGTRLLVL.

V is TRBV5-5 and J is TRBJ1-1; D ambiguous. Between the trimmed V and J ends, which lost 0 bases and 10 bases, there was a span of 13 bases. Looked up from germline, CDR1 is SGHKS and CDR2 is YYEKEE (reference sequence). The CDR3 is made up of 13 amino acids. CDR3 region: CASSLAANPGAFF. DNA for the CDR3: TGTGCCAGCAGCTTGGCCGCGAATCCGGGAGCTTTCTTT. The full variable domain, in which reference TRBV5-5 and TRBJ1-1 provide the parts outside the CDR3, is DAGVTQSPTHLIKTRGQQVTLRCSPISGHKSVSWYQQVLGQGPQFIFQYYEKEERGRGNFPDRFSARQFPNYSSELNVNALLLGDSALYLCASSLAANPGAFFGQGTRLTVV.